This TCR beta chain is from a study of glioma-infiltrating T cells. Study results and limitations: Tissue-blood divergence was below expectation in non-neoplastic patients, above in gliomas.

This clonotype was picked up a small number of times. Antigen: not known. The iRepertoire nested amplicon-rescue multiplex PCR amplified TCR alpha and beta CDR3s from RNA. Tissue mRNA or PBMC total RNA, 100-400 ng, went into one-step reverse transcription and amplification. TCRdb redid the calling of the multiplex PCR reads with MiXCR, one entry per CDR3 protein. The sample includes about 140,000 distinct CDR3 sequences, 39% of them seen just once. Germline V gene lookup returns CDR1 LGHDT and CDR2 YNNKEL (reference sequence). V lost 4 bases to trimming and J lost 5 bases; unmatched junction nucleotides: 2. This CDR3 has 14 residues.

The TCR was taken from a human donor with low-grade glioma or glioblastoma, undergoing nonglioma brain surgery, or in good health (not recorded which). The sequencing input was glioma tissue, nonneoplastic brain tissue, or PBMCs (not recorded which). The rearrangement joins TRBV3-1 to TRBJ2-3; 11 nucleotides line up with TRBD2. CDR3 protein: CASSRLAGQDTQYF. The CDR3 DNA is TGTGCCAGCAGCCGACTAGCGGGACAAGATACGCAGTATTTT.